This T cell receptor beta chain is from a study of shared clonotypes between healthy human individuals. This CDR3 has 16 residues. CDR1 is MNHEY and CDR2 is SMNVEV in the germline V gene (reference sequence). V was pared by 3 bases and J by 0 bases, with 3 bases of the junction left unmatched. The method was immunoSEQ multiplex PCR; TCRdb's version includes in-frame clones alone and lacks a portion of them. The repertoire consists of millions of clones, with approximately 95% occurring once and the leading ten covering roughly 1.1%. Naive-designated CD8 cells lacked CD45RO, were positively enriched for CCR7, and omitted terminally differentiated effector memory CD45RA+ cells.

V is TRBV27 and J is TRBJ2-2; TRBD2 aligns across 8 bases. Source material: naive CD8+ T cells sorted from blood. This TCR was sampled from a man aged 18 to 30 in good health. The CDR3 DNA follows: TGTGCCAGCAGTTTTCTAGCGGGCGCGAACACCGGGGAGCTGTTTTTT. This encodes CASSFLAGANTGELFF.